This T cell receptor beta chain is from a study of cytomegalovirus exposure and HLA in healthy donors. Concerning this clone: Its cognate antigen is unknown.

The CDR3 is 14 residues long. Germline loops: CDR1 MNHEY, CDR2 SVGAGI. The V gene lost 3 bases and the J gene lost 2 bases, with 7 bases spanning the gap. Regarding the study as a whole: Compared with the roughly 700-donor mean, an Asian-associated ancestry cluster reportedly had fewer N-insertions, according to a later analysis.

PCR involved 60 Vbeta and 13 Jbeta primers. Assay used: immunoSEQ multiplex PCR; TCRdb lists only in-frame clones, some missing. The table records over 110,000 clones, 82% of them present only once. Material: PBMCs. The chain carries TRBV6-5 and TRBJ1-4, with D unclear. The sequence came from a male donor in good health and CMV-seronegative. CDR3 DNA sequence: TGTGCCAGCAGTTATTCGGGGACTAATGAAAAACTGTTTTTT. Encoded protein: CASSYSGTNEKLFF.